This TCR beta chain was sequenced during a study of neurological immune-mediated disorders. This clonotype was seen many times. V lost 6 bases and J 0 bases, leaving 16 bases between the germline ends. Germline CDR1 reads MDHEN; CDR2 reads SYDVKM. CDR3 size: 16 residues. MiXCR, applied by TCRdb to the 5' RACE reads, yields one record per CDR3 protein. The sample has approximately 47,000 distinct CDR3 sequences, approximately 12% seen once. The time point: longitudinal time-point 3. The V call is TRBV28, the J call TRBJ2-3; D perhaps matches TRBD1 (6 bases). Sequenced material: PBMCs. The sequence derives from a male donor with HTLV-1-associated myelopathy (HAM/TSP). CDR3 DNA: TGTGCCAGCAGAACGACAGGTCCCCCTAGCACAGATACGCAGTATTTT. Protein: CASRTTGPPSTDTQYF.